Listed here are 19 T cell receptor beta chains from one sample, sequenced in a study of immune heterogeneity within non-small cell lung tumors. Amplification of TCR beta CDR3 was performed by multiplex PCR with 32 V and 13 J primers. TCRdb reanalysed the multiplex PCR reads using MiXCR and keeps one entry per CDR3 protein. The sample comprises 9,500 to 10,000 distinct CDR3 sequences, roughly a third of which are singletons, and approximately 10% rests with the top ten. Each sample used 550 to 650 ng of genomic DNA from bulk tumor tissue. The authors collected several far-apart biopsies from each primary tumor during surgery. The study cohort was described as untreated, and its members had newly diagnosed non-small cell lung cancer. They went on to have curative surgery. The source material was lung tumor tissue. Source of these receptors: a man in his 60s with non-small cell lung cancer.

This clonotype appeared many times. The V gene is TRBV19, the J gene TRBJ2-6, with D unclear. Trimming left V 6 bases short and J 4 bases short, with 7 bases between. Germline V CDR1 and CDR2: LNHDA, SQIVND (reference sequence). The CDR3 spans 13 residues. Written as DNA, the CDR3 is TGTGCCAGTAGGGGTACGGGGGCCAACGTCCTGACTTTC. This gives the protein CASRGTGANVLTF. Based on the CDR3 plus reference TRBV19 and TRBJ2-6, the full variable domain is DGGITQSPKYLFRKEGQNVTLSCEQNLNHDAMYWYRQDPGQGLRLIYYSQIVNDFQKGDIAEGYSVSREKKESFPLTVTSAQKNPTAFYLCASRGTGANVLTFGAGSRLTVL.

This clonotype occurred many times. The chain employs TRBV3-1 and TRBJ2-2; D may be TRBD1 (5 bases). The CDR3 extends over 15 amino acids. Looked up from germline, CDR1 is LGHDT and CDR2 is YNNKEL (reference sequence). The V end was cut by 6 bases, the J end by 0 bases, with 11 bases between. The CDR3 sequence: CASSSDSANTGELFF. In DNA form, the CDR3 reads TGTGCCAGCAGTTCTGACAGCGCGAACACCGGGGAGCTGTTTTTT.

Many counts were recorded for this clonotype. The genes are TRBV3-2 and TRBJ2-2; the table's D call TRBD2 went unverified against the DNA. TRBV3-2 is a listed pseudogene. The CDR3 is 17 residues long. In nucleotides, the CDR3 is TGTGCCAGCAGCCAAGATCTTCCTAGCGGGAGTTCCGGGGAGCTGTTTTTT. This gives the protein CASSQDLPSGSSGELFF.

As to this clonotype: Relative to the germline gene, one junction end is altered; a read error may explain this. V and J are TRBV29-1 and TRBJ2-7; the D is unclear. Germline CDR1 and CDR2: SQVTM and ANQGSEA. This CDR3 comprises 13 residues. CDR3 sequence: CSVTRLGSYEKYF. CDR3 sequence (DNA): TGCAGCGTAACACGACTGGGTTCCTACGAGAAGTACTTC.

This chain connects TRBV29-1 to TRBJ2-1; 7 nucleotides line up with TRBD2. In germline, CDR1 is SQVTM, CDR2 ANQGSEA. The CDR3 extends over 14 amino acids. J gave up 3 bases and V 6 bases, and 8 bases lay outside the gene matches. CDR3 nucleotide sequence: TGCAGCGTCGATAAAGCGGGACTCTACAATGAGCAGTTCTTC. Its protein product is CSVDKAGLYNEQFF.

This clonotype came up a few times. The chain links TRBV29-1 to TRBJ2-5, with D possibly called TRBD1 or TRBD2 (7 bases each). CDR1 SQVTM and CDR2 ANQGSEA come from the germline V gene. The CDR3 sequence is 12 residues long. Trimming took off 3 bases at V and 4 bases at J, with 9 bases between the two ends. This chain's CDR3 is CSVDRGGETQYF. In nucleotides, the CDR3 is TGCAGCGTTGACAGGGGGGGAGAGACCCAGTACTTC.

In its sample, this clonotype was seen once. The chain carries TRBV20-1 and TRBJ2-7; 9 nucleotides line up with TRBD1. CDR1 and CDR2 (germline): DFQATT, SNEGSKA (reference sequence). There are 16 residues in the CDR3. The trim removed 1 base at V and 2 bases at J, leaving 9 bases unmatched. The CDR3 sequence: CSARAVPGQGPYEQYF. The CDR3 DNA is TGCAGTGCTAGAGCCGTACCGGGACAGGGCCCCTACGAGCAGTACTTC.

This clonotype has just a few counts. Germline is not matched at one junction end, which may reflect a read error. The chain links TRBV5-1 to TRBJ2-5, with 7 bases matching TRBD1. The CDR3 totals 13 residues. Germline CDR1 reads SGHRS; CDR2 reads YFSETQ. CDR3 residues: CASSRGPQEPQYF. CDR3 bases: TGCGCCAGCAGCAGGGGGCCCCAAGAGCCCCAGTACTTC.

This clonotype was detected many times. V usage is TRBV9 and J usage is TRBJ2-1, with TRBD2 identical over 10 bases. The ends lost 0 bases at V and 9 bases at J; junction bases unmatched: 6. CDR3 length: 15 residues. Germline CDR1 is SGDLS and CDR2 is YYNGEE. The CDR3 nucleotides read TGTGCCAGCAGCGTAGGAGCGGGAGGGCCAGGTGAGCAGTTCTTC. Translated: CASSVGAGGPGEQFF.

Concerning this clonotype: This sequence may be a read error, since a much larger clone differs from it by one base. The rearrangement uses TRBV24-1 and TRBJ2-5; perhaps TRBD2 as D (7 bases). The CDR3 sequence is 15 residues long. Per the germline V gene, CDR1 is KGHDR and CDR2 is SFDVKD. CDR3 amino acids: CANSDPLGRGVGQYF. Here the CDR3 DNA reads TGTGCCAACAGTGATCCCCTGGGGAGGGGGGTTGGACAGTACTTC.

Remarks on this clonotype: A read error may be the cause here, since a much bigger clone is one base away. The J gene is TRBJ2-1, the V gene TRBV19; 7 bases are shared with TRBD2. The CDR3 is made up of 13 amino acids. Germline trimming cut 5 bases from V and 8 bases from J; bases unmatched to any gene: 6. CDR1 is LNHDA and CDR2 is SQIVND in the germline V gene (reference sequence). Here the CDR3 reads CASSSLAHDEQFF. CDR3 DNA sequence: TGTGCCAGTAGTTCACTAGCGCACGATGAGCAGTTCTTC.

This clonotype is classed as large (0.1 to 1%). The CDR3, as DNA: TGCAGTGCTAGAGTACATGCGGGAGGGATTACCTACGAGCAGTACTTC. It encodes CSARVHAGGITYEQYF. J is TRBJ2-7 and V is TRBV20-1, with TRBD2 matching over 9 bases. CDR1 and CDR2 from the germline V gene are DFQATT and SNEGSKA (reference sequence). The CDR3 is 16 residues long. J lost 2 bases, V lost 1 base, and 9 bases had no gene match.

As regards this clonotype: Given a much more abundant clone one base away, this may be a read error. The chain carries TRBV5-1 and TRBJ1-4, with a weak D call TRBD1 (5 bases). CDR1 is SGHRS, CDR2 YFSETQ, per germline. There are 14 residues in the CDR3. Here the CDR3 DNA reads TGCACCAGAAAAGATCAGGGCGGGAACGAAAAACTGTTTTTT. Amino acid sequence: CTRKDQGGNEKLFF. The complete variable domain, with remaining parts taken from reference TRBV5-1 and TRBJ1-4, reads KAGVTQTPRYLIKTRGQQVTLSCSPISGHRSVSWYQQTPGQGLQFLFEYFSETQRNKGNFPGRFSGRQFSNSRSEMNVSTLELGDSALYLCTRKDQGGNEKLFFGSGTQLSVL.

This clonotype came up many times. The genes are TRBV6-1 and TRBJ2-3; TRBD2 matches at 7 bases. CDR3 length: 14 amino acids. From germline, CDR1 is MNHNS and CDR2 SASEGT. Unmatched junction bases numbered 4, after V lost 5 bases and J lost 2 bases. This CDR3 reads CASSRGGATDTQYF. CDR3 bases: TGTGCCAGCAGTAGGGGAGGGGCCACAGATACGCAGTATTTT.

By share, this clonotype ranks as medium-sized. This chain joins TRBV5-1 and TRBJ1-2; TRBD1 aligns across 7 bases. V gave up 2 bases and J gave up 3 bases; unmatched junction bases: 1. This CDR3 contains 13 residues. Germline V CDR1 and CDR2: SGHRS, YFSETQ. DNA for the CDR3: TGCGCCAGCAGCTTTGACAGGGACTATGGCTACACCTTC. This sequence encodes CASSFDRDYGYTF.

This clonotype was observed many times. This chain joins TRBV14 and TRBJ2-7; perhaps D is TRBD1 or TRBD2 (6 bases each). CDR1 is SGHDN and CDR2 is FVKESK in the germline V gene. CDR3 length equals 14 residues. The V and J ends lost 4 bases and 3 bases respectively, with 13 bases between them. The CDR3 spells CASSLQGRNYEQYF. The CDR3 nucleotides read TGTGCCAGCAGCCTTCAGGGGAGGAACTACGAGCAGTACTTC. Based on the CDR3 plus reference TRBV14 and TRBJ2-7, the full variable domain is EAGVTQFPSHSVIEKGQTVTLRCDPISGHDNLYWYRRVMGKEIKFLLHFVKESKQDESGMPNNRFLAERTGGTYSTLKVQPAELEDSGVYFCASSLQGRNYEQYFGPGTRLTVT.

This clonotype was observed many times. The V call is TRBV5-1, the J call TRBJ1-2; maybe TRBD1 (6 bases). The CDR3 is 17 amino acids. Germline assignment: CDR1 SGHRS and CDR2 YFSETQ. The germline V and J ends were trimmed by 4 bases and 4 bases, with 23 bases remaining between them. Here the CDR3 reads CASSQLRGGAGGYGYTF. CDR3 coding DNA: TGCGCCAGCAGCCAACTCAGAGGGGGGGCCGGGGGCTATGGCTACACCTTC.

The J gene is TRBJ1-5, the V gene TRBV6-2 or TRBV6-3, with D perhaps TRBD1 (5 bases). Trimming removed 6 bases at V and 6 bases at J, with 18 bases between. This CDR3 spans 15 amino acids. The germline CDR1 and CDR2 sequences are MNHEY and SVGEGT. CDR3 nucleotides: TGTGCCAGCAGGGAGGGACGCGCCGCCGGTCAGCCCCAGCATTTT. Its protein is CASREGRAAGQPQHF.

Turning to this clonotype: Since a much larger clone is just one base distant, this may be a read error. V gene TRBV7-2 combines with J gene TRBJ2-3; D assignment may be TRBD1 or TRBD2 (5 bases each). The CDR3 is made up of 16 amino acids. CDR1 and CDR2 from the germline V gene are SGHTA and FQGNSA. The CDR3 region has the DNA TGTGTCAGCACACTCTCGGGGCTCCCCGGCACAGATACGCAGTATTTT. Amino acid sequence: CVSTLSGLPGTDTQYF.